These 16 T cell receptor beta chains were all obtained from the same sample, sequenced in a study of T cell repertoires in cytomegalovirus infection. No cognate antigen is known for these TCRs. TCRdb called the reads again in MiXCR, with one record for every CDR3 protein. This sample carries around 900,000 distinct CDR3 sequences, less than 40% of them seen once, and the ten largest clones take over 13%. The material was cultured CD8+ T cells from PBMCs, obtained from culture after CMV antigen stimulation. The receptors derive from a human donor in good health (CMV status not recorded). Some clones in this sample may be carry-over from other donors' samples.

This clonotype was counted between two and nine times. The rearrangement uses TRBV6-5 and TRBJ1-1; D unclear. Deletions cut 0 bases from V and 0 bases from J, with 8 bases between. The V gene's germline CDR1 is MNHEY and CDR2 SVGAGI. The CDR3 extends over 15 amino acids. The CDR3 coding sequence is TGTGCCAGCAGTTACTCCCCGGCTATGAACACTGAAGCTTTCTTT. Translated, it gives CASSYSPAMNTEAFF.

The chain recombines TRBV3-1 with TRBJ2-1, with TRBD2 matching over 8 bases. V lost 0 bases, J lost 6 bases, and 4 bases stayed unmatched. Germline CDR1 is LGHDT and CDR2 is YNNKEL (reference sequence). The CDR3 is 15 amino acids. CDR3 protein: CASSQEHGGANEQFF. The DNA for the CDR3 is TGTGCCAGCAGCCAAGAACACGGGGGGGCCAATGAGCAGTTCTTC.

The chain is built from TRBV7-9 and TRBJ1-1, with unresolved D. V was shortened by 5 bases and J by 9 bases, with 10 bases between the two germline ends. Germline assignment: CDR1 SEHNR and CDR2 FQNEAQ (reference sequence). The length of the CDR3 is 11 residues. The CDR3 here is CASSPRPKAFF. The CDR3 nucleotides read TGTGCCAGCAGCCCACGACCCAAAGCTTTCTTT. The full variable domain, completed using reference TRBV7-9 and TRBJ1-1, is DTGVSQNPRHKITKRGQNVTFRCDPISEHNRLYWYRQTLGQGPEFLTYFQNEAQLEKSRLLSDRFSAERPKGSFSTLEIQRTEQGDSAMYLCASSPRPKAFFGQGTRLTVV.

This chain connects TRBV27 to TRBJ2-7, with TRBD1 matching 8 bases. CDR3 size: 15 residues. Germline assignment: CDR1 MNHEY and CDR2 SMNVEV (reference sequence). V lost 5 bases, J lost 5 bases, and 11 bases stayed unmatched. CDR3: CASSPRTGFPHEQYF. The DNA of the CDR3 is TGTGCCAGCAGTCCGAGGACAGGGTTTCCCCACGAGCAGTACTTC.

This chain uses TRBV19 with TRBJ1-6; D is unclear. The CDR3 runs 15 residues. The germline V gene has CDR1 LNHDA and CDR2 SQIVND (reference sequence). Trimming took off 5 bases at V and 10 bases at J, with 18 bases between the two ends. For the CDR3, the DNA is TGTGCCAGTAGTGACGGACCCCAGACGGGCTCACCCCTCCACTTT. Its protein product is CASSDGPQTGSPLHF.

This clonotype was detected ten times or more. The CDR3 region has the DNA TGTGCCAGCAGTGACTCTGGGGAATCAGATACGCAGTATTTT. Translated: CASSDSGESDTQYF. The chain recombines TRBV6-4 with TRBJ2-3; D is undetermined. V lost 0 bases to trimming and J lost 4 bases, with 8 bases between them. Looked up from germline, CDR1 is MRHNA and CDR2 is SNTAGT. The CDR3 consists of 14 residues.

The chain has TRBV6-6 and TRBJ2-3; the D gene is possibly TRBD1 (8 bases). With 2 bases removed from V and 4 bases from J, the gap between germline ends came to 19 bases. Germline lookup yields CDR1 MNHNY and CDR2 SVGAGI (reference sequence). CDR3 length: 17 residues. CDR3 in DNA: TGTGCCAGCAGTTACAGGACAGGGCATGGGAGGGCAGATACGCAGTATTTT. It codes for CASSYRTGHGRADTQYF.

This clonotype has only one observation. A read error is possible here, since a much larger clone lies one base away. V is TRBV7-8 and J is TRBJ1-5; D call uncertain. The CDR3 loop spans 14 amino acids. CDR1 and CDR2 from the germline V gene are SGHVS and FQNEAQ. DNA for the CDR3: TGTGCCAACAGCTTAGCGGGTAATAATCAGCCCCAGCATTTT. This gives the protein CANSLAGNNQPQHF. The whole variable domain, filled in from reference TRBV7-8 and TRBJ1-5, reads GAGVSQSPRYKVAKRGQDVALRCDPISGHVSLFWYQQALGQGPEFLTYFQNEAQLDKSGLPSDRFFAERPEGSVSTLKIQRTQQEDSAVYLCANSLAGNNQPQHFGDGTRLSIL.

J is TRBJ1-5 and V is TRBV28, with D perhaps matching TRBD1 (5 bases). The CDR3 loop spans 16 amino acids. V was trimmed by 7 bases and J by 0 bases, leaving 16 bases between them. Germline-derived CDR1 and CDR2 are MDHEN and SYDVKM. The chain's CDR3 is CASTAGREYSNQPQHF. DNA for the CDR3: TGTGCCAGCACTGCAGGGCGGGAGTATAGCAATCAGCCCCAGCATTTT. The entire variable domain, with the rest obtained from reference TRBV28 and TRBJ1-5, is as follows: DVKVTQSSRYLVKRTGEKVFLECVQDMDHENMFWYRQDPGLGLRLIYFSYDVKMKEKGDIPEGYSVSREKKERFSLILESASTNQTSMYLCASTAGREYSNQPQHFGDGTRLSIL.

The V call is TRBV7-6, the J call TRBJ2-5; D is uncertain. V gave up 2 bases and J gave up 0 bases, with 10 bases separating them. The CDR3 totals 15 residues. CDR1 and CDR2 (germline): SGHVS, FNYEAQ. The CDR3 loop reads CASSLLDGHQETQYF. The CDR3 nucleotides are TGTGCCAGCAGCTTACTTGACGGACACCAAGAGACCCAGTACTTC. The variable domain in full, with the rest retrieved from reference TRBV7-6 and TRBJ2-5, is GAGVSQSPRYKVTKRGQDVALRCDPISGHVSLYWYRQALGQGPEFLTYFNYEAQQDKSGLPNDRFSAERPEGSISTLTIQRTEQRDSAMYRCASSLLDGHQETQYFGPGTRLLVL.

This clonotype turned up a few times. The chain combines TRBV19 with TRBJ1-2; 8 bases agree with TRBD1. Trimming took 6 bases from V and 6 from J; bases not matched to a gene: 6. The CDR3 has 13 residues. Germline V gene sequence: CDR1 LNHDA, CDR2 SQIVND (reference sequence). CDR3 nucleotides: TGTGCCAGTAGCTTCAGGGGGCTGGATGGCTACACCTTC. Amino acids: CASSFRGLDGYTF.

The rearrangement joins TRBV6-5 to TRBJ1-1; D gene unclear. Trimming stripped 6 bases from V and 1 base from J, with 15 bases between. In germline, CDR1 is MNHEY, CDR2 SVGAGI. This CDR3 comprises 15 residues. Here the CDR3 reads CASRIQDRENTEAFF. In nucleotides, the CDR3 is TGTGCCAGCAGGATTCAGGACCGGGAGAACACTGAAGCTTTCTTT.

This clonotype has more than one count but fewer than ten. The chain employs TRBV5-5 and TRBJ2-2, with TRBD1 matching over 7 bases. The J segment lost 3 bases and the V segment lost 4 bases, leaving 9 bases of the junction unmatched. The CDR3 covers 16 residues. Per the germline V gene, CDR1 is SGHKS and CDR2 is YYEKEE (reference sequence). DNA for the CDR3: TGTGCCAGCAGCCATGACGGACAGGCCTACACCGGGGAGCTGTTTTTT. Its translation: CASSHDGQAYTGELFF.

This chain connects TRBV19 to TRBJ1-2, with D unclear. The CDR3 length is 14 residues. CDR1 is LNHDA and CDR2 is SQIVND in the germline V gene (reference sequence). Trimming took 5 bases from V and 4 from J, leaving 14 bases between them. The CDR3 protein is CASSPNPGSYGYTF. The CDR3 nucleotides are TGTGCCAGTAGTCCGAATCCGGGAAGCTATGGCTACACCTTC.

By share, this clonotype counts as medium-sized. This rearrangement joins TRBV27 to TRBJ2-7, with D perhaps TRBD1 or TRBD2 (5 bases each). The germline CDR1 and CDR2 sequences are MNHEY and SMNVEV (reference sequence). V was shortened by 5 bases and J by 3 bases, with 14 bases between the two germline ends. The CDR3 spans 14 residues. CDR3 bases: TGTGCCAGCAGTCACTACCGGGACGGCTACGAGCAGTACTTC. This gives the protein CASSHYRDGYEQYF.

A few counts support this clonotype. V usage is TRBV29-1 and J usage is TRBJ2-7, with D unclear. The V gene's germline CDR1 is SQVTM and CDR2 ANQGSEA. V lost 4 bases and J lost 4, with 14 bases in between. There are 13 residues in the CDR3. Here the CDR3 reads CSVGNGGPYEQYF. As DNA, the CDR3 is TGCAGCGTTGGAAACGGTGGACCTTACGAGCAGTACTTC.